These 19 T cell receptor beta chains were sequenced from one sample in a study of CD8+CD57+ T cells in acquired aplastic anemia. All patients picked for sequencing had shown, by flow cytometry, an expansion of CD8+CD57+ cells. Profiling of TCR beta VDJ combinations and CDR3 sequences used genomic DNA as template. Each CDR3 protein gets one entry after TCRdb re-called the reads with MiXCR. The sample lists 150,000 or so distinct CDR3 sequences, approximately 52% occurring once. Input material: sorted CD4+, CD8+, or CD8+CD57+ T cells (not recorded which) from PBMCs. These receptors all come from a human donor with aplastic anemia.

The sample holds one count of this clonotype. The V call is TRBV20-1, the J call TRBJ1-2; D gene unclear. Germline V gene sequence: CDR1 DFQATT, CDR2 SNEGSKA (reference sequence). The CDR3 extends over 13 amino acids. CDR3 residues: CSQDADWSDGYTF. The CDR3 DNA sequence: TGCAGCCAAGATGCGGATTGGTCGGATGGCTACACCTTC.

This clonotype appeared a few times. The chain joins TRBV10-3 to TRBJ1-1; 7 bases are a match to TRBD1. CDR3 length: 13 amino acids. The J segment lost 1 base and the V segment lost 9 bases, leaving 5 bases of the junction unmatched. Germline CDR1 ENHRY, CDR2 SYGVKD. The CDR3 sequence: CAIGDRQNTEAFF. Here the CDR3 DNA reads TGTGCCATAGGGGACAGACAGAACACTGAAGCTTTCTTT.

The genes are TRBV7-2 and TRBJ1-2; possible D gene TRBD1, 5 bases. This CDR3 contains 14 residues. Germline CDR1 is SGHTA and CDR2 is FQGNSA. Trimming shortened V by 4 bases and J by 3 bases, and 12 bases separated the two germline ends. The DNA for the CDR3 is TGTGCCAGCAGCTCTGGTTCGGGGCACTATGGCTACACCTTC. Its translation is CASSSGSGHYGYTF. Full variable domain (outside the CDR3, taken from reference TRBV7-2 and TRBJ1-2): GAGVSQSPSNKVTEKGKDVELRCDPISGHTALYWYRQSLGQGLEFLIYFQGNSAPDKSGLPSDRFSAERTGGSVSTLTIQRTQQEDSAVYLCASSSGSGHYGYTFGSGTRLTVV.

The CDR3: CATSSQAPLESYEQYF. The CDR3 DNA reads TGTGCCACCAGCAGCCAAGCACCCCTGGAGAGTTACGAGCAGTACTTC. The chain has TRBV15 and TRBJ2-7, with no clear D. The CDR3 spans 16 residues. V lost 3 bases to trimming and J lost 4 bases, with 19 bases between them. Looked up from germline, CDR1 is LNHNV and CDR2 is YYDKDF (reference sequence).

V and J are TRBV27 and TRBJ2-3, with TRBD2 as a possible D gene (5 bases). The CDR3 sequence is 12 residues long. Germline lookup yields CDR1 MNHEY and CDR2 SMNVEV (reference sequence). Trimming took off 10 bases at V and 10 bases at J, with 18 bases between the two ends. The CDR3, as DNA: TGTGCCATCTCCCCCGACGGGGATGCGCAGTATTTT. Translating gives CAISPDGDAQYF.

The chain uses TRBV10-3 and TRBJ1-6; perhaps TRBD1 as D (5 bases). Germline V gene lookup returns CDR1 ENHRY and CDR2 SYGVKD. Trimming stripped 0 bases from V and 7 bases from J, with 10 bases between. This CDR3 has 15 residues. CDR3 DNA sequence: TGTGCCATCAGTGAGTCTGTAGGGGCAAATTCACCCCTCCACTTT. It codes for CAISESVGANSPLHF.

This clonotype was counted at least ten times. The genes are TRBV12-3 or TRBV12-4 and TRBJ1-6, with D hard to call. V was cut by 6 bases and J by 14 bases, with 17 bases left in between. The CDR3 extends over 13 amino acids. CDR3 bases: TGTGCCAGCAGCATCGAGCGGGGTCGGGCCCTCCACTTT. Translating gives CASSIERGRALHF.

This clonotype was counted between two and nine times. The chain carries TRBV12-3 or TRBV12-4 and TRBJ1-3; 9 positions match TRBD1. The CDR3 runs 15 residues. With 5 bases clipped from V and 5 bases from J, the junction kept 7 bases outside the gene matches. CDR3 nucleotide sequence: TGTGCCAGCAGTCTGAACACAGGGGGCAGAAACACCATATATTTT. This gives the protein CASSLNTGGRNTIYF.

The rearrangement joins TRBV6-1 to TRBJ1-3; unclear D gene. The germline gives CDR1 MNHNS, CDR2 SASEGT. This CDR3 has 17 residues. Trimming pared 0 bases from V and 8 bases from J, leaving 20 bases between. Written as DNA, the CDR3 is TGTGCCAGCAGTGAAGCGCTTCGTGAGGGTTGGATGCACACCATATATTTT. Its translation is CASSEALREGWMHTIYF.

Many counts were recorded for this clonotype. The CDR3 here is CASSPTRTVQETQYF. The CDR3 bases are TGTGCCAGCAGCCCTACCCGGACGGTACAAGAGACCCAGTACTTC. The chain uses TRBV3-1 and TRBJ2-5; D is uncertain. The CDR3 is 15 residues long. V shed 4 bases and J shed 2 bases, with 14 bases lying between them. Germline V CDR1 and CDR2: LGHDT, YNNKEL (reference sequence).

The rearrangement links TRBV9 to TRBJ2-5; 16 bases map to TRBD2. The germline V gene encodes CDR1 SGDLS and CDR2 YYNGEE. V was clipped by 2 bases and J by 4 bases; unmatched bases: 2. The CDR3 consists of 16 residues. The CDR3 nucleotides read TGTGCCAGCAGCGTTGGGACTAGCGGGGGGGGAGAGACCCAGTACTTC. It specifies CASSVGTSGGGETQYF.

In this sample, this clonotype turned up a few times. This chain links TRBV5-6 with TRBJ2-2; 8 bases are shared with TRBD1. The CDR3 runs to 16 residues. Trimming at V came to 3 bases and at J to 5 bases, leaving 9 bases not matched to a gene. Germline V gene data show CDR1 as SGHDT and CDR2 as YYEEEE. The CDR3 loop is CASSWGQAQGTGELFF. Written as DNA, the CDR3 is TGTGCCAGCAGCTGGGGACAGGCCCAGGGTACCGGGGAGCTGTTTTTT.

The table lists this clonotype with many counts. This chain uses TRBV12-3 or TRBV12-4 with TRBJ2-4; no clear D gene. V was cut by 5 bases and J by 5 bases, with 7 bases left in between. The CDR3 covers 12 residues. The CDR3 loop reads CASSPAENIQYF. The CDR3 DNA follows: TGTGCCAGCAGTCCCGCGGAAAACATTCAGTACTTC.

The table lists this clonotype with a count of one. The rearrangement uses TRBV7-9 and TRBJ2-3; no reliable D call. CDR1 is SEHNR and CDR2 is FQNEAQ in the germline V gene (reference sequence). This CDR3 is built from 13 residues. V lost 1 base and J lost 6, with 8 bases in between. In DNA form, the CDR3 reads TGTGCCAGCAGCTTAGACTGGTCCGATACGCAGTATTTT. Translated, it gives CASSLDWSDTQYF.

This clonotype was counted at least ten times. The chain has TRBV5-6 and TRBJ2-7, with TRBD1 identical over 7 bases. The CDR3 totals 14 residues. Germline CDR1 reads SGHDT; CDR2 reads YYEEEE. The junction had 4 bases not matched to a gene; V was cut back by 4 bases and J by 0 bases. The CDR3 loop is CASSPTGISYEQYF. The CDR3 bases are TGTGCCAGCAGCCCGACAGGGATCTCCTACGAGCAGTACTTC.

This clonotype has a count of ten or more. The genes are TRBV7-6 and TRBJ1-2, with 7 bases that match TRBD1. The CDR3 runs 17 residues. V was clipped by 1 base and J by 3 bases; unmatched bases: 11. Per germline, CDR1 SGHVS and CDR2 FNYEAQ. CDR3 loop: CASSLGDGGGDDYGYTF. The CDR3 bases are TGTGCCAGCAGCTTAGGTGACGGAGGGGGCGATGACTATGGCTACACCTTC.

This clonotype came up many times. The J gene is TRBJ1-2, the V gene TRBV15; D call uncertain. This CDR3 contains 11 residues. Germline V gene lookup returns CDR1 LNHNV and CDR2 YYDKDF (reference sequence). Trimming cost V 5 bases and J 8 bases, with 9 bases left between them. CDR3 sequence reads: CATSGVWGYTF. For the CDR3, the DNA is TGTGCCACCAGCGGCGTCTGGGGCTACACCTTC.

This chain uses TRBV12-3 or TRBV12-4 with TRBJ1-1, with D uncertain. V dropped 7 bases and J dropped 5 bases, with 11 bases sitting between them. CDR3 length: 12 amino acids. The CDR3 DNA follows: TGTGCCAGCACCCTGGGAGGGACTGAAGCTTTCTTT. Protein sequence: CASTLGGTEAFF.

The chain joins TRBV7-9 to TRBJ2-7, with TRBD1 matching over 9 bases. V was clipped by 4 bases and J by 5 bases; unmatched bases: 6. This CDR3 contains 14 residues. Germline V CDR1 and CDR2: SEHNR, FQNEAQ (reference sequence). In DNA, the CDR3 is TGTGCCAGCAGCTCGGGACAGGGTATCGACGAGCAGTACTTC. Translation: CASSSGQGIDEQYF.